A selection of T cell receptor beta chains follows, all from one sample in a study of blood T cell repertoires in COVID-19. Clones were sequenced by immunoSEQ multiplex PCR, and TCRdb holds only the in-frame ones, with some missing. Of 35,000 to 40,000 clones listed, 90% are singletons. The sequenced sample consisted of peripheral blood. Every receptor here comes from a man in his 70s with acute or convalescent COVID-19. CDR3s include the opening cysteine and the closing phenylalanine or tryptophan.

j_gene | v_gene | len | CDR3aa
TRBJ1-2 | TRBV7-2 | 14 | CASSLDWTGSGYTF
TRBJ2-5 | TRBV11-1 | 16 | CASSPRPETGRETQYF
TRBJ2-7 | TRBV7-2 | 14 | CASRGTSESYEQYF
TRBJ2-1 | TRBV29-1 | 17 | CSVDTLGTGQGSNEQFF
TRBJ2-2 | TRBV28 | 14 | CASSFPRGHGELFF
TRBJ1-1 | TRBV11-2 | 13 | CASSQPGSTEAFF
TRBJ1-3 | TRBV21-1 | 18 | CASSVRDIMISSGNTIYF
TRBJ2-3 | TRBV9 | 14 | CASSPQSAGDTQYF
TRBJ2-5 | TRBV4-1 | 17 | CASSQDRRGWGQETQYF
TRBJ2-1 | TRBV18 | 15 | CASSPPMRGYNEQFF
TRBJ2-3 | TRBV7-2 | 15 | CASKPQPFSTDTQYF
TRBJ1-1 | TRBV25-1 | 13 | CASRLDGAGGAFF
TRBJ1-2 | TRBV19 | 16 | CASSIGGWDRGFGYTF
TRBJ2-1 | TRBV5-1 | 15 | CASSPRTGSDNEQFF
TRBJ2-5 | TRBV4-3 | 16 | CASSQDWRASMETQYF
TRBJ1-2 | TRBV5-1 | 16 | CASSTGQDPINYGYTF
TRBJ1-2 | TRBV19 | 13 | CASRPGGPGGYTF
TRBJ2-1 | TRBV7-9 | 16 | CASSGKQGSSYNEQFF
TRBJ2-5 | TRBV24-1 | 12 | CATSDPVGTQYF
TRBJ2-5 | TRBV12-3/TRBV12-4 | 13 | CASSSATGETQYF
TRBJ2-1 | TRBV6-2/TRBV6-3 | 15 | CASSYSSGVDNEQFF
TRBJ2-7 | TRBV7-2 | 15 | CASSVTSGSSYEQYF
TRBJ2-2 | TRBV2 | 18 | CASLLDRVVVRRTGELFF
TRBJ1-1 | TRBV5-1 | 14 | CASSLAGAGTEAFF
TRBJ2-3 | TRBV9 | 15 | CASSETGTSVDTQYF
TRBJ2-3 | TRBV6-4 | 15 | CASSELAGGPDTQYF
TRBJ2-3 | TRBV3-1/TRBV3-2 | 14 | CASRRGGLEDTQYF
TRBJ1-1 | TRBV28 | 15 | CASRPVAGGYTEAFF
TRBJ1-6 | TRBV6-5 | 15 | CASSNYQDSNSPLHF
TRBJ2-5 | TRBV24-1 | 15 | CATSDLGTGSETQYF
TRBJ1-1 | TRBV29-1 | 13 | CSVGPGRETEAFF
TRBJ1-2 | TRBV2 | 15 | CASSPEFGGNYGYTF
TRBJ2-1 | TRBV7-3 | 16 | CASSLQGLPPYNEQFF
TRBJ2-1 | TRBV6-2/TRBV6-3 | 17 | CASSYSRTGLPYNEQFF
TRBJ2-7 | TRBV4-2 | 15 | CASSQSGQGFYEQYF
TRBJ2-2 | TRBV4-1 | 14 | CASSRSGNTGELFF
TRBJ2-7 | TRBV19 | 14 | CASSIIGATYEQYF
TRBJ2-1 | TRBV6-5 | 15 | CASRTTLSSYNEQFF
TRBJ2-7 | TRBV5-5 | 16 | CASSLEASGGSYEQYF
TRBJ2-2 | TRBV5-1 | 15 | CASSPPGQNTGELFF
TRBJ2-7 | TRBV27 | 15 | CASSRRQGSSYEQYF
TRBJ2-5 | TRBV6-5 | 13 | CASSDRGRETQYF
TRBJ1-5 | TRBV28 | 13 | CASSLDSWQPQHF
TRBJ1-2 | TRBV7-2 | 15 | CASSFSVEATYGYTF
TRBJ1-1 | TRBV11-2 | 14 | CASSPRDMNTEAFF
TRBJ1-5 | TRBV14 | 13 | CASSYRENQPQHF